Listed here are 23 T cell receptor beta chains from one sample, sequenced in a study of control samples from healthy donors and cancer patients. Sequenced by immunoSEQ multiplex PCR; TCRdb stores in-frame clones only, minus some. The table includes approximately 120,000 clones, roughly 84% detected once. Sequencing was performed on blood. These receptors originate from a man aged 35 to 55 in good health.

V usage is TRBV9 and J usage is TRBJ2-7; a weak D match, TRBD2 (6 bases). Trimming removed 1 base at V and 1 base at J, with 9 bases between. The CDR3 spans 14 residues. CDR1 and CDR2 from the germline V gene are SGDLS and YYNGEE. The CDR3 is CASSVQEGSYEQYF. The CDR3 bases are TGTGCCAGCAGCGTACAGGAGGGGTCCTACGAGCAGTACTTC.

The chain uses TRBV4-3 and TRBJ2-5, with a possible D match to TRBD2 (6 bases). The CDR3 covers 14 residues. Germline CDR1 reads LGHNA; CDR2 reads YSLEER. V lost 0 bases, J lost 7 bases, and 12 bases lay in between. The CDR3 spells CASSQEPGRGTQYF. DNA for the CDR3: TGCGCCAGCAGCCAAGAGCCAGGGCGGGGGACCCAGTACTTC.

This clone was recorded once. This chain connects TRBV5-1 to TRBJ1-3; TRBD1 matches at 9 bases. Per the germline V gene, CDR1 is SGHRS and CDR2 is YFSETQ. The CDR3 length is 14 residues. V was clipped by 2 bases and J by 4 bases; unmatched bases: 1. The CDR3 here is CASSLQGAGNTIYF. CDR3 nucleotides: TGCGCCAGCAGCTTACAGGGGGCGGGAAACACCATATATTTT.

As for this clone: This sample also contains other DNA sequences that code for the same CDR3. This chain uses TRBV5-6 with TRBJ1-6, with D possibly being TRBD1 (5 bases). The CDR3 spans 15 residues. V was trimmed by 0 bases and J by 7 bases, leaving 11 bases between them. Germline CDR1 is SGHDT and CDR2 is YYEEEE. The chain's CDR3 is CASSLGGARNSPLHF. The CDR3 DNA follows: TGTGCCAGCAGCTTGGGGGGCGCCCGGAATTCACCCCTCCACTTT.

V is TRBV7-8 and J is TRBJ2-1; 7 bases map to TRBD1. CDR1 and CDR2 (germline): SGHVS, FQNEAQ. V was pared by 2 bases and J by 2 bases, with 0 bases of the junction left unmatched. This CDR3 has 14 amino acids. Written as DNA, the CDR3 is TGTGCCAGCAGCTTAAGGGGGCCCTACAATGAGCAGTTCTTC. Translated: CASSLRGPYNEQFF. The full variable domain, its missing parts supplied by reference TRBV7-8 and TRBJ2-1, is GAGVSQSPRYKVAKRGQDVALRCDPISGHVSLFWYQQALGQGPEFLTYFQNEAQLDKSGLPSDRFFAERPEGSVSTLKIQRTQQEDSAVYLCASSLRGPYNEQFFGPGTRLTVL.

J is TRBJ2-2 and V is TRBV11-3, with D possibly matching TRBD2 (7 bases). The CDR3 contains 15 residues. Germline values: CDR1 SGHNT, CDR2 YENEEA. Trimming stripped 1 base from V and 3 bases from J, with 9 bases between. CDR3 in amino acids: CASSLGGGDTGELFF. CDR3 in DNA: TGTGCCAGCAGCTTAGGGGGGGGCGACACCGGGGAGCTGTTTTTT.

This chain links TRBV5-1 with TRBJ2-3, with D hard to call. Trimming stripped 5 bases from V and 0 bases from J, with 13 bases between. CDR3 length: 15 amino acids. Per germline, CDR1 SGHRS and CDR2 YFSETQ. The DNA for the CDR3 is TGCGCCAGCAGAATAAGGGAAACTAGCACAGATACGCAGTATTTT. Translation: CASRIRETSTDTQYF.

Note on this clone: This specimen includes other DNA sequences encoding the same CDR3. The chain employs TRBV7-2 and TRBJ2-3, with D hard to call. Trimming took off 1 base at V and 2 bases at J, with 7 bases between the two ends. Germline V gives CDR1 SGHTA, CDR2 FQGNSA. This CDR3 has 14 amino acids. DNA of the CDR3: TGTGCCAGCAGCTTAGAGTATTTCACAGATACGCAGTATTTT. Protein product: CASSLEYFTDTQYF.

CDR3 sequence (DNA): TGTGCCAGCAGTGAAGACAGGGGGCGGTGGAATGAGCAGTTCTTC. Residues: CASSEDRGRWNEQFF. The gene calls are TRBV2 and TRBJ2-1; TRBD1 aligns across 9 bases. CDR3 length: 15 residues. Germline trimming cut 1 base from V and 7 bases from J; bases unmatched to any gene: 5. The germline CDR1 and CDR2 sequences are SNHLY and FYNNEI.

J is TRBJ2-3 and V is TRBV14, with D possibly matching TRBD1 (6 bases). Trimming took off 4 bases at V and 0 bases at J, with 11 bases between the two ends. The length of the CDR3 is 15 residues. The V gene's germline CDR1 is SGHDN and CDR2 FVKESK. CDR3 in amino acids: CASSPLGGSTDTQYF. The DNA of the CDR3 is TGTGCCAGCAGCCCCCTAGGGGGTAGCACAGATACGCAGTATTTT.

The chain employs TRBV29-1 and TRBJ2-4, with a tentative D call TRBD1 (6 bases). The ends were cut back, 7 bases at V and 5 bases at J, with 15 bases in the middle. Germline loops: CDR1 SQVTM, CDR2 ANQGSEA. This CDR3 has 13 amino acids. The CDR3 is CSARDRTQNIQYF. In DNA, the CDR3 is TGCAGCGCCCGAGACAGGACCCAAAACATTCAGTACTTC.

The chain is built from TRBV18 and TRBJ1-2, with TRBD1 matching 12 bases. The CDR3 length is 16 residues. V shed 3 bases, J shed 7 bases, and the junction held 9 bases outside the gene matches. Germline V gene lookup returns CDR1 KGHSH and CDR2 LQKENI. CDR3 sequence: CASSPNAGQGAFGYTF. Written as DNA, the CDR3 is TGTGCCAGCTCACCTAACGCGGGACAGGGGGCTTTTGGCTACACCTTC.

This chain links TRBV5-8 with TRBJ1-3; 8 bases match TRBD1. The CDR3 loop spans 15 amino acids. Germline CDR1 reads SGHTS; CDR2 reads YDEGEE. Trimming took 3 bases from V and 3 from J; bases not matched to a gene: 5. The CDR3 DNA reads as TGTGCCAGCAGCTCGGACAGGGAGTATGGAAACACCATATATTTT. This gives the protein CASSSDREYGNTIYF.

The rearrangement links TRBV7-9 to TRBJ2-7; D is unresolved. The V gene lost 10 bases and the J gene lost 1 base, with 11 bases spanning the gap. Germline-derived CDR1 and CDR2 are SEHNR and FQNEAQ (reference sequence). The length of the CDR3 is 12 residues. The CDR3 nucleotides read TGTGCCACCGCGTGGGGTTCCTACGAGCAGTACTTC. It translates to CATAWGSYEQYF. The whole variable domain, filled in from reference TRBV7-9 and TRBJ2-7, reads DTGVSQNPRHKITKRGQNVTFRCDPISEHNRLYWYRQTLGQGPEFLTYFQNEAQLEKSRLLSDRFSAERPKGSFSTLEIQRTEQGDSAMYLCATAWGSYEQYFGPGTRLTVT.

The CDR3, as DNA: TGTGCCAGCAGCGTAGGGGGGTCCACCGGGGAGCTGTTTTTT. This sequence encodes CASSVGGSTGELFF. This sequence joins TRBV9 and TRBJ2-2; D tentatively reads TRBD1 or TRBD2 (5 bases each). V lost 0 bases and J 4 bases, leaving 7 bases between the germline ends. Per the germline V gene, CDR1 is SGDLS and CDR2 is YYNGEE. This CDR3 spans 14 amino acids.

V usage is TRBV18 and J usage is TRBJ1-3; no clear D. In germline, CDR1 is KGHSH, CDR2 LQKENI. The germline V and J ends were trimmed by 0 bases and 0 bases, with 12 bases remaining between them. The CDR3 has 17 residues. CDR3 bases: TGTGCCAGCTCACCACCGGAAGGGATTTACTCTGGAAACACCATATATTTT. As protein: CASSPPEGIYSGNTIYF.

The CDR3 loop reads CASSRTGSHETQYF. The CDR3, as DNA: TGTGCCAGCTCCAGGACAGGGAGCCACGAGACCCAGTACTTC. The rearrangement joins TRBV18 to TRBJ2-5, with TRBD1 identical over 8 bases. There are 14 residues in the CDR3. V trimming: 6 bases; J trimming: 5 bases; junction bases outside the gene matches: 8. From germline, CDR1 is KGHSH and CDR2 LQKENI.

This chain connects TRBV15 to TRBJ2-7; 9 nucleotides align to TRBD1. This CDR3 comprises 16 residues. The ends lost 5 bases at V and 4 bases at J; junction bases unmatched: 12. Germline loops: CDR1 LNHNV, CDR2 YYDKDF (reference sequence). The CDR3 sequence is CATSDFRDRALYEQYF. CDR3 nucleotides: TGTGCCACCAGCGATTTCCGGGACAGGGCTTTGTACGAGCAGTACTTC.

The CDR3 DNA reads as TGTGCCTGGAGTTCCCACTCTACCTTGCCCGAGCAGTACTTC. Amino acids: CAWSSHSTLPEQYF. The chain uses TRBV30 and TRBJ2-7; D is unresolved. Trimming removed 2 bases at V and 6 bases at J, with 17 bases between. Germline V gives CDR1 GTSNPN, CDR2 SVGIG (reference sequence). The CDR3 runs 14 residues.

The rearrangement joins TRBV9 to TRBJ2-2, with TRBD1 identical over 8 bases. The CDR3 has 17 residues. The J segment lost 3 bases and the V segment lost 3 bases, leaving 10 bases of the junction unmatched. CDR1 and CDR2 from the germline V gene are SGDLS and YYNGEE. In DNA, the CDR3 is TGTGCCAGCAGCGAAGAGACAGGGGTACGAGACACCGGGGAGCTGTTTTTT. Amino acid sequence: CASSEETGVRDTGELFF.

This clone is a singleton in its sample. The chain carries TRBV14 and TRBJ2-5, with D hard to call. The V end was cut by 3 bases, the J end by 5 bases, with 19 bases between. The CDR3 is 16 amino acids. In germline, CDR1 is SGHDN, CDR2 FVKESK. The CDR3 loop reads CASSHPGPDIGETQYF. The CDR3 DNA sequence: TGTGCCAGCAGCCACCCCGGGCCTGATATTGGGGAGACCCAGTACTTC. Using reference TRBV14 and TRBJ2-5 for the parts outside the CDR3, the full variable domain is EAGVTQFPSHSVIEKGQTVTLRCDPISGHDNLYWYRRVMGKEIKFLLHFVKESKQDESGMPNNRFLAERTGGTYSTLKVQPAELEDSGVYFCASSHPGPDIGETQYFGPGTRLLVL.

This chain joins TRBV7-2 and TRBJ1-2, with 7 nucleotides matching TRBD1. The CDR3 runs to 14 residues. With V trimmed by 3 bases and J by 2 bases, 3 bases remained unmatched. CDR1 is SGHTA, CDR2 FQGNSA, per germline. CDR3 loop: CASSFQQGNYGYTF. The CDR3, as DNA: TGTGCCAGCAGCTTCCAACAGGGGAACTATGGCTACACCTTC.

This sequence joins TRBV3-1 (or the pseudogene TRBV3-2) and TRBJ1-6; tentatively, D is TRBD1 (5 bases). The germline V gene has CDR1 LGHDT and CDR2 YNNKEL (reference sequence). The V gene lost 3 bases and the J gene lost 4 bases, with 19 bases spanning the gap. The CDR3 covers 18 residues. DNA for the CDR3: TGTGCCAGCAGCCACGTGACGGGCAGGGCAGTGTATAATTCACCCCTCCACTTT. Translating gives CASSHVTGRAVYNSPLHF.